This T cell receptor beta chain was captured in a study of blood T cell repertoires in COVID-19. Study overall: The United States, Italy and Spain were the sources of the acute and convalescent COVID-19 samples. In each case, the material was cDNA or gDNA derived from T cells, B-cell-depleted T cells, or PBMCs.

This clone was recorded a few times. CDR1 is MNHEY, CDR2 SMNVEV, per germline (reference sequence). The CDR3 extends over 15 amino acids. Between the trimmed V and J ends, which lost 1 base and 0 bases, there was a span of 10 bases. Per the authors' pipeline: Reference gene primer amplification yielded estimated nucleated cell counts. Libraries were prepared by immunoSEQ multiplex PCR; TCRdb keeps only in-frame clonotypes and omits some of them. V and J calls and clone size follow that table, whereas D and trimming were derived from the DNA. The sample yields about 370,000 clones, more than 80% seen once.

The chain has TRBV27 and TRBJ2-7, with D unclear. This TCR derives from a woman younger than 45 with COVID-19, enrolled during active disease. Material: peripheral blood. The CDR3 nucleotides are TGTGCCAGCAGTTTATATCCAGGTAGCTCCTACGAGCAGTACGTC. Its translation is CASSLYPGSSYEQYV.